These T cell receptor beta chains were read from a single sample in a study of metastatic and nonmetastatic thyroid tumors. TCRdb re-analyzed the PCR reads through MiXCR. The table has approximately 16,000 clones, around a third seen once. Sequencing input: tumor tissue. The source is a male donor with papillary thyroid cancer or a benign thyroid nodule (not recorded which). Some clones in this sample may be carry-over from other donors' samples. CDR3s include the opening cysteine and the closing phenylalanine or tryptophan. D genes are given only for firm matches. Clone size is not always given. Where it is, it says once, few, many or a class for expanded clones.

14	TRBV25-1	TRBJ1-6	many	.	TGTGCCAGCAGTGAACCAGGGGATAATTCACCCCCCCACTTT	CASSEPGDNSPPHF
16	TRBV15	TRBJ2-2	many	.	TGTGCCACCAGCAGAGATCAGCAGGGACGGTCCGGGGAGCTGTTTTTT	CATSRDQQGRSGELFF
16	TRBV10-2	TRBJ2-1	many	TRBD2	TGCGCCAGCAGCCGCTTTAGCGGGAGGAGTGAAGATGAGCAGTTCTTC	CASSRFSGRSEDEQFF
14	TRBV11-3	TRBJ2-2	.	TRBD1	TGTGCCAGCAGCTTTAGGGGGCAGAACGGGGAGCTGTTTTTT	CASSFRGQNGELFF
14	TRBV6-2/TRBV6-3	TRBJ2-3	.	.	TGTGCCAGCAGCTCCGGAAGGGTCACAGATACGCAGTATTTT	CASSSGRVTDTQYF
12	TRBV6-1	TRBJ1-2	few	TRBD1	TGTGCCAGCAGTGGGGACAGTTATGGCTACACCTTC	CASSGDSYGYTF
14	TRBV2	TRBJ1-4	many	.	TGTACCAGCAGTGAAGGAGAAGGGAATGAAAAACTGTTTTTT	CTSSEGEGNEKLFF
14	TRBV27	TRBJ1-2	few	TRBD1	TGTGCCAGCAGTTTATTAGGACAGGGTGATGGCTACACCTTC	CASSLLGQGDGYTF
16	TRBV3-1	TRBJ2-1	.	.	TGTGCCAGCAGCCAAGTGGAAGGGAACTCCTACAATGAGCAGTTATTC	CASSQVEGNSYNEQLF
15	TRBV6-1	TRBJ1-3	.	.	TGTGCCAGCAGTGAAGGTATGGGCTCTGGAAACACCATATATTTT	CASSEGMGSGNTIYF
19	TRBV20-1	TRBJ1-2	.	.	TGCAGTGCTAGAGATGCCCTGCAGGTCCGTTGGCCGGCCAACTATGGCTACACCTTC	CSARDALQVRWPANYGYTF
14	TRBV28	TRBJ2-7	.	.	TGTGCCAGCAGTTTAGGCAGGCGCTCCTACGAGCAGTACTTC	CASSLGRRSYEQYF
16	TRBV4-1	TRBJ2-7	once	TRBD2	TGCGCCAGCAGCCAAATGGGACTAGCGGGAGGATACGAGCAGTACTTC	CASSQMGLAGGYEQYF
16	TRBV3-1	TRBJ2-5	.	TRBD2	TGTGCCAGCAGCTCGACTAGCGGGGGGGCGGGAGAGACCCAGTACTTC	CASSSTSGGAGETQYF
19	TRBV6-2/TRBV6-3	TRBJ1-5	.	TRBD1	TGTGCCAGCATCCGCACACACGGGACAGGGGGGAATAGCAATCAGCCCCAGCATTTT	CASIRTHGTGGNSNQPQHF
15	TRBV7-2	TRBJ2-7	medium-sized	TRBD1	TGTGCCAGCAGCTTCTCCGGACAGGGTTACTACGAGCAGTACTTC	CASSFSGQGYYEQYF
14	TRBV27	TRBJ1-2	medium-sized	TRBD1	TGTGCCAGCAGTTCACGGGACAGGGGATGGGGCTACACCTTC	CASSSRDRGWGYTF
11	TRBV12-3/TRBV12-4	TRBJ1-2	.	TRBD1	TGTGCCAGCAGGGACAGGGCTGGCTACACCTTC	CASRDRAGYTF
18	TRBV24-1	TRBJ2-3	medium-sized	TRBD2	TGTGCCACCAGTGATTTCAGTGTTGGGACTAGCGGTACAGATACGCAGTATTTT	CATSDFSVGTSGTDTQYF
15	TRBV4-1	TRBJ1-5	.	.	TGCGCCAGCAGCCATCTCATGACAGGCAATCAGCCCCAGCATTTT	CASSHLMTGNQPQHF
15	TRBV7-2	TRBJ1-6	.	.	TGTGCCAGCAGCCCCCAGGCCGCCTATAATTCACCCCTCCACTTT	CASSPQAAYNSPLHF
15	TRBV19	TRBJ2-7	.	TRBD2	TGTGCCAGTAGTATAAAGCGGGAGGGCCTTTACGAGCAGTACTTC	CASSIKREGLYEQYF
15	TRBV18	TRBJ2-3	.	.	TGTGCCAGCTCACCACGTAGGATCAACACAGATACGCAGTATTTT	CASSPRRINTDTQYF
14	TRBV12-3/TRBV12-4	TRBJ2-5	.	.	TGTGCCAGCAGTTTAGAAGAGTACCAAGAGACCCAGTACTTC	CASSLEEYQETQYF
15	TRBV12-5	TRBJ1-1	many	.	TGTGCTAGTGGTACTTCAAGTGGGGTGAACACTGAAGCTTTCTTT	CASGTSSGVNTEAFF
14	TRBV12-3/TRBV12-4	TRBJ1-3	many	.	TGTGCCAGCAGTGATCAGGGCTCTGGAAACACCATATATTTT	CASSDQGSGNTIYF
14	TRBV11-2	TRBJ2-5	many	TRBD1	TGTGCCAGCAGTCCCCCGGGACAGAGGGAGACCCAGTACTTC	CASSPPGQRETQYF
15	TRBV12-3/TRBV12-4	TRBJ1-1	many	.	TGTGCCAGCAGTTTAAGCCAGGGCTGGGAGGGTGAAGCTTTCTTT	CASSLSQGWEGEAFF
15	TRBV19	TRBJ1-1	.	.	TGTGCCAGTAGTATTACCCGGGCAGCTCTACCTGAAGCTTTCTTT	CASSITRAALPEAFF
14	TRBV19	TRBJ1-6	few	.	TGTGCCAGTAGGAGAGACAGAAATAATTCACCCCTCCACTTT	CASRRDRNNSPLHF
12	TRBV27	TRBJ1-2	few	.	TGTGCCAGCCGTGCGGGATCCTATGGCTACACCTTC	CASRAGSYGYTF
17	TRBV5-1	TRBJ1-1	.	.	TGCGCCAGCAGCTTGGAAGGGGCGGGGGCGCCGGGAACTGAAGCTTTCTTT	CASSLEGAGAPGTEAFF
12	TRBV6-2/TRBV6-3	TRBJ2-7	few	TRBD2	TGTGCCAGCAACCCGGGAGGGGTGGAGCAGTACTTC	CASNPGGVEQYF
15	TRBV27	TRBJ2-1	.	TRBD2	TGTGCCAGCAGTATCGGGACTAGCGAACGGATGGAGCAGTTCTTC	CASSIGTSERMEQFF
13	TRBV27	TRBJ1-2	.	.	TGTGCCAGCAGCCTCGGGCAGGGGAATGGCTACACCTTC	CASSLGQGNGYTF
13	TRBV20-1	TRBJ2-7	.	.	TGCAGTGCCGTATCTCAAAGCACCTACGAGCAGTACTTC	CSAVSQSTYEQYF
17	TRBV6-1	TRBJ1-2	medium-sized	TRBD1	TGTGCCAGCAGTTCCCACTCTTTATGGGACAGGGGCTATGGCTACACCTTC	CASSSHSLWDRGYGYTF
12	TRBV6-1	TRBJ2-3	many	.	TGTGCCAGCAGCGAGCTAGCCGATACGCAGTATTTT	CASSELADTQYF
15	TRBV6-4	TRBJ2-1	.	TRBD2	TGTGCCAGCAGTGAAGCTAGCGGGAGGTACAATGAGCAGAACTTC	CASSEASGRYNEQNF
14	TRBV13	TRBJ2-3	large	.	TGTGCCAGCAGCCGCAGGCGTATCACAGATACGCAGTATTTT	CASSRRRITDTQYF
16	TRBV4-2	TRBJ2-1	once	.	TGTGCCAGCAGCCAAGTTATGGGAGGCTCCTACAATGAGCAGTTCTTC	CASSQVMGGSYNEQFF
14	TRBV2	TRBJ1-5	many	.	TGTGCCAGCAGTAGGTCCCAGAACAATCAGCCCCAGCATTTT	CASSRSQNNQPQHF
13	TRBV20-1	TRBJ1-1	.	.	TGCAGTGCTAGAGGACGGGGGAACACTGAAGCTTTCTTT	CSARGRGNTEAFF
16	TRBV7-9	TRBJ2-5	many	TRBD1	TGTGCCAGCAGCACCGGGACAGGGGGCCCGCAGGAGACCCAGTACTTC	CASSTGTGGPQETQYF
15	TRBV7-8	TRBJ2-7	medium-sized	.	TGTGCCAGCAGCCCCAGACCGCTCCCTCAGTACGAGCAGTACTTC	CASSPRPLPQYEQYF
17	TRBV11-3	TRBJ2-3	many	TRBD2	TGTGCCAGCAGCCGCCGCGGTAGCGGGGGAGACACAGATACGCAGTATTTT	CASSRRGSGGDTDTQYF
13	TRBV30	TRBJ2-7	.	.	TGTGCCGGAACACCAATTGGGGCCTACGAGCAGTACTTC	CAGTPIGAYEQYF
15	TRBV2	TRBJ2-2	.	.	TGTGCCACCTCGAGGGATCTCGTAGTCACCGGGGGGCTGTTTTTT	CATSRDLVVTGGLFF
16	TRBV11-2	TRBJ1-6	medium-sized	.	TGTGCCAGCAGCCCCCTGGAGGGGGCCTATAATTCACCCCTCCACTTT	CASSPLEGAYNSPLHF
14	TRBV29-1	TRBJ1-3	.	TRBD1	TGCAGCGTTGAATATCCGGGACAGGGAAACACCATATATTTT	CSVEYPGQGNTIYF
14	TRBV2	TRBJ1-2	few	TRBD1	TGTGCCAGCAGTAGAGGACAGGGCAACTATGGCTACACCTTC	CASSRGQGNYGYTF